The clone carrying this TCR beta chain came up many times. Antigen specificity is unknown. The read terminates 3 residues before the CDR3 end, so the remaining end is supplied by the germline J gene. This sample was included in a study of T cell clonality in common variable immunodeficiency. Findings and limits, study-wide: In common variable immunodeficiency, TCR beta chains reportedly carried fewer deletions and N-nucleotide insertions.

CDR3 size: 16 residues. Trimming removed 5 bases at V and 1 base at J, with 18 bases between. Germline lookup yields CDR1 MNHEY and CDR2 SVGEGT. Equal genomic DNA amounts from CVID and control samples were sequenced. Only in-frame clones appear in the TCRdb table, and some are missing; sequencing was by immunoSEQ multiplex PCR. Captured here are about 42,000 clones, none seen once; the top ten comprise roughly 1.9%. Heparinized whole blood, roughly 4.5 to 9 ml, came from each donor. V gene TRBV6-2 or TRBV6-3 combines with J gene TRBJ2-7; the D gene is possibly TRBD1 (6 bases). The sequencing sample was made of peripheral blood mononuclear cells. This receptor was identified in a person aged 18-70 years in good health. CDR3 protein: CASSRGYGQRSYEQYF. The CDR3 DNA, read in part, is TGTGCCAGCAGTCGGGGTTACGGACAGAGATCCTACGAG.